These 30 T cell receptor beta chains share one sample of origin, sequenced in a study of shared clonotypes between healthy human individuals. TCRdb keeps only in-frame clones here, not all; method: immunoSEQ multiplex PCR. The sample lists around 330,000 clones, 74% occurring once. The sequenced sample was memory CD4+ T cells sorted from blood. The subset here: CD45RA-negative fraction. The receptors were sampled from a man aged 25 to 40 in good health.

In its sample, this clone was seen many times. The genes are TRBV11-2 and TRBJ2-7; TRBD1 aligns across 9 bases. CDR3 length equals 15 residues. CDR1 is SGHAT, CDR2 FQNNGV, per germline. The ends lost 4 bases at V and 2 bases at J; junction bases unmatched: 6. The DNA of the CDR3 is TGTGCCAGCAGCTCTTACAGGGGGCAAGCCTACGAGCAGTACTTC. The encoded protein is CASSSYRGQAYEQYF. The full variable domain, in which reference TRBV11-2 and TRBJ2-7 provide the parts outside the CDR3, is EAGVAQSPRYKIIEKRQSVAFWCNPISGHATLYWYQQILGQGPKLLIQFQNNGVVDDSQLPKDRFSAERLKGVDSTLKIQPAKLEDSAVYLCASSSYRGQAYEQYFGPGTRLTVT.

This chain uses TRBV7-9 with TRBJ1-1, with D tentatively TRBD1 (5 bases). V was cut by 5 bases and J by 4 bases, with 14 bases left in between. Looked up from germline, CDR1 is SEHNR and CDR2 is FQNEAQ (reference sequence). CDR3 length: 14 amino acids. The CDR3 nucleotides are TGTGCCAGCAGCAGGACCGGGACTATCACTGAAGCTTTCTTT. It specifies CASSRTGTITEAFF.

The rearrangement links TRBV1 to TRBJ2-3; the table calls TRBD2, which could not be checked here. TRBV1 is shown as a pseudogene. The CDR3 spans 19 residues. The CDR3 is CTSSPQTEVAGLSTDTQYF. The CDR3 DNA is TGCACCAGCAGCCCACAGACGGAAGTGGCGGGACTTTCCACAGATACGCAGTATTTT.

This clone was recorded at least ten times. J is TRBJ2-3 and V is TRBV27; 7 positions match TRBD2. V was clipped by 2 bases and J by 0 bases; unmatched bases: 11. Germline loops: CDR1 MNHEY, CDR2 SMNVEV (reference sequence). The CDR3 is 18 amino acids. CDR3 nucleotides: TGTGCCAGCAGTTTAAAATTCCGGGCTAGCGGTAGCACAGATACGCAGTATTTT. Translating it yields CASSLKFRASGSTDTQYF.

This sequence joins TRBV19 and TRBJ2-3, with 10 positions matching TRBD2. Germline CDR1 reads LNHDA; CDR2 reads SQIVND (reference sequence). Germline trimming cut 8 bases from V and 7 bases from J; bases unmatched to any gene: 12. The CDR3 runs to 15 residues. The CDR3 here is CASDASGSRSYTQYF. Written as DNA, the CDR3 is TGTGCCAGTGACGCTAGCGGGAGTAGAAGTTATACGCAGTATTTT.

The V gene is TRBV7-2, the J gene TRBJ2-7, with D tentatively TRBD1 (5 bases). The CDR3 contains 16 residues. V dropped 1 base and J dropped 0 bases, with 13 bases sitting between them. Germline V gene sequence: CDR1 SGHTA, CDR2 FQGNSA. The DNA of the CDR3 is TGTGCCAGCAGCTTAGATTCCACAGGCGGCTCCTACGAGCAGTACTTC. As protein: CASSLDSTGGSYEQYF.

The V gene is TRBV5-4, the J gene TRBJ2-1, with unresolved D. The CDR3 is 15 amino acids. The germline V and J ends were trimmed by 7 bases and 7 bases, with 21 bases remaining between them. Germline CDR1 reads SGHNT; CDR2 reads YYREEE (reference sequence). The CDR3 bases are TGTGCCAGCCATGCCCCGCAGGTGACTCGAAATGAGCAGTTCTTC. Translation: CASHAPQVTRNEQFF.

CDR3 bases: TGTGCCAGCAGTCGGACTAGCGGGAGTCACCGGACCTACGAGCAGTACTTC. Translation gives CASSRTSGSHRTYEQYF. J is TRBJ2-7 and V is TRBV27, with 13 bases matching TRBD2. Germline loops: CDR1 MNHEY, CDR2 SMNVEV (reference sequence). The ends lost 5 bases at V and 2 bases at J; junction bases unmatched: 9. The length of the CDR3 is 17 residues.

This clone was seen only once. The genes are TRBV18 and TRBJ2-7; tentative D call: TRBD2 (6 bases). The CDR3 totals 17 residues. The ends were cut back, 2 bases at V and 0 bases at J, with 17 bases in the middle. CDR1 and CDR2 (germline): KGHSH, LQKENI. CDR3 bases: TGTGCCAGCTCACCAGGGTGGGACTCTCCCTCCTCCTACGAGCAGTACTTC. Protein sequence: CASSPGWDSPSSYEQYF.

The chain couples TRBV5-4 to TRBJ1-3; D unresolved. The CDR3 runs to 13 residues. The V end was cut by 4 bases, the J end by 1 base, with 6 bases between. CDR1 SGHNT and CDR2 YYREEE come from the germline V gene (reference sequence). The DNA for the CDR3 is TGTGCCAGCAGCCCGGGGTCTGGAAACACCATATATTTT. It translates to CASSPGSGNTIYF.

This clone was recorded a few times. The sample holds other DNA sequences that translate to the same CDR3. The chain joins TRBV15 to TRBJ1-5; D ambiguous. Germline V gene lookup returns CDR1 LNHNV and CDR2 YYDKDF (reference sequence). The CDR3 consists of 14 residues. The germline V and J ends were trimmed by 0 bases and 4 bases, with 7 bases remaining between them. The CDR3 coding sequence is TGTGCCACCAGCAGAGAGGCCGGGAATCAGCCCCAGCATTTT. This codes for CATSREAGNQPQHF.

The chain combines TRBV27 with TRBJ1-2, with D maybe TRBD1 (6 bases). Trimming shortened V by 3 bases and J by 6 bases, and 20 bases separated the two germline ends. The CDR3 contains 16 residues. Germline V CDR1 and CDR2: MNHEY, SMNVEV (reference sequence). The CDR3 region is CASSLERGTGQDGYTF. CDR3 DNA sequence: TGTGCCAGCAGTTTGGAGAGAGGGACGGGACAAGATGGCTACACCTTC.

This clone turned up a few times. The chain employs TRBV27 and TRBJ2-7; tentative D call: TRBD2 (6 bases). Germline lookup yields CDR1 MNHEY and CDR2 SMNVEV (reference sequence). The CDR3 has 15 amino acids. Trimming left V 5 bases short and J 4 bases short, with 18 bases between. The CDR3 spells CASSPTFRGKYEQYF. In nucleotides, the CDR3 is TGTGCCAGCAGTCCTACATTCCGGGGGAAATACGAGCAGTACTTC.

Many counts were recorded for this clone. The gene calls are TRBV5-5 and TRBJ1-4, with 8 bases identical to TRBD1. Germline assignment: CDR1 SGHKS and CDR2 YYEKEE (reference sequence). V trimming: 4 bases; J trimming: 7 bases; junction bases outside the gene matches: 9. This CDR3 spans 15 amino acids. CDR3 DNA sequence: TGTGCCAGCAGCCCCGGGACAGGTGTTGGTGAAAAACTGTTTTTT. Protein: CASSPGTGVGEKLFF.

The chain joins TRBV7-2 to TRBJ2-5; the D gene is possibly TRBD1 (5 bases). CDR3 length: 14 residues. Trimming cost V 6 bases and J 8 bases, with 19 bases left between them. Germline assignment: CDR1 SGHTA and CDR2 FQGNSA. The CDR3 DNA reads TGTGCCAGCAGGGCCGGGCAGGGATACGGTACCCAGTACTTC. This encodes CASRAGQGYGTQYF.

In DNA, the CDR3 is TGTGCCAGCAGTGGGAGCGGGAGGGTTGGGGATGAGCAGTTCTTC. This encodes CASSGSGRVGDEQFF. The chain is built from TRBV6-1 and TRBJ2-1, with 10 bases matching TRBD2. V lost 4 bases to trimming and J lost 8 bases; unmatched junction nucleotides: 8. CDR1 and CDR2 from the germline V gene are MNHNS and SASEGT. The length of the CDR3 is 15 residues.

V is TRBV7-8 and J is TRBJ2-1; 9 positions match TRBD1. V lost 2 bases and J lost 4; bases outside the gene matches: 3. Germline lookup yields CDR1 SGHVS and CDR2 FQNEAQ. This CDR3 comprises 15 residues. CDR3 sequence reads: CASSLSGQGYNEQFF. CDR3 coding DNA: TGTGCCAGCAGCTTATCCGGACAGGGGTACAATGAGCAGTTCTTC.

This clone was counted a single time. The rearrangement joins TRBV5-1 to TRBJ2-7; D call uncertain. Germline CDR1 is SGHRS and CDR2 is YFSETQ. V was shortened by 4 bases and J by 0 bases, with 11 bases between the two germline ends. The CDR3 is 14 amino acids. CDR3 sequence reads: CASSPPASSYEQYF. DNA for the CDR3: TGCGCCAGCAGCCCGCCGGCCAGCTCCTACGAGCAGTACTTC.

This chain joins TRBV7-2 and TRBJ2-1, with 10 bases lining up with TRBD2. The V gene's germline CDR1 is SGHTA and CDR2 FQGNSA. Unmatched junction bases numbered 7, after V lost 2 bases and J lost 0 bases. CDR3 size: 18 residues. The DNA of the CDR3 is TGTGCCAGCAGCTTAAAGAGGCCTAGCGGGAGCTCCTACAATGAGCAGTTCTTC. Residues: CASSLKRPSGSSYNEQFF.

This chain joins TRBV9 and TRBJ2-5, with 11 positions matching TRBD2. This CDR3 region has 16 residues. Trimming took 0 bases from V and 4 from J; bases not matched to a gene: 5. Germline V CDR1 and CDR2: SGDLS, YYNGEE. The CDR3 DNA sequence: TGTGCCAGCAGCGTAGATAGCGGGAGGGCCGGAGAGACCCAGTACTTC. Residues: CASSVDSGRAGETQYF.

The chain is built from TRBV5-6 and TRBJ2-1, with D possibly being TRBD2 (6 bases). The CDR3 is made up of 15 amino acids. V was trimmed by 1 base and J by 7 bases, leaving 15 bases between them. Germline V gives CDR1 SGHDT, CDR2 YYEEEE. CDR3 nucleotide sequence: TGTGCCAGCAGCTTGAGGGTGGGTCTAGCGAATGAGCAGTTCTTC. Amino acids: CASSLRVGLANEQFF.

The V call is TRBV5-1, the J call TRBJ1-4, with D possibly TRBD1 on 6 matching bases. The CDR3 consists of 16 residues. Germline assignment: CDR1 SGHRS and CDR2 YFSETQ. The V end lost 4 bases, the J end lost 5 bases, and 18 bases lay between the germline ends. The CDR3, as DNA: TGCGCCAGCAGCCTCTTCGAGGGGGGAGGAAATGAAAAACTGTTTTTT. Its translation: CASSLFEGGGNEKLFF. Filled out from reference TRBV5-1 and TRBJ1-4, the complete variable domain reads KAGVTQTPRYLIKTRGQQVTLSCSPISGHRSVSWYQQTPGQGLQFLFEYFSETQRNKGNFPGRFSGRQFSNSRSEMNVSTLELGDSALYLCASSLFEGGGNEKLFFGSGTQLSVL.

This clone was seen a handful of times. CDR3 in amino acids: CASARGTENTGELFF. The CDR3, as DNA: TGTGCCAGTGCCCGTGGGACGGAGAACACCGGGGAGCTGTTTTTT. The chain is built from TRBV19 and TRBJ2-2; perhaps D is TRBD1 or TRBD2 (5 bases each). The V gene lost 8 bases and the J gene lost 1 base, with 14 bases spanning the gap. CDR1 LNHDA and CDR2 SQIVND come from the germline V gene (reference sequence). CDR3 size: 15 residues.

This clone has a single count. The rearrangement uses TRBV7-2 and TRBJ2-1; D remains unclear. Germline lookup yields CDR1 SGHTA and CDR2 FQGNSA. This CDR3 has 15 residues. Trimming shortened V by 5 bases and J by 1 base, and 12 bases separated the two germline ends. In DNA, the CDR3 is TGTGCCAGCAGCCCCCTTGTTGGGTCCTACAATGAGCAGTTCTTC. Protein sequence: CASSPLVGSYNEQFF.

This chain links TRBV9 with TRBJ2-7; perhaps TRBD2 as D (5 bases). The CDR3 is made up of 18 amino acids. Looked up from germline, CDR1 is SGDLS and CDR2 is YYNGEE. The germline V and J ends were trimmed by 3 bases and 0 bases, with 22 bases remaining between them. The CDR3 spells CASSAGPPGLGYSYEQYF. Here the CDR3 DNA reads TGTGCCAGCAGCGCCGGCCCCCCCGGACTCGGATACTCCTACGAGCAGTACTTC.

Only a few counts were recorded for this clone. The chain carries TRBV19 and TRBJ2-2; 11 bases are a match to TRBD2. Germline V CDR1 and CDR2: LNHDA, SQIVND (reference sequence). This CDR3 has 16 residues. Losses at the gene ends were 3 bases for V and 5 bases for J; bases not matched to a gene: 5. CDR3 nucleotide sequence: TGTGCCAGTAGTATGATAGCGGGAGGGCCGACCGGGGAGCTGTTTTTT. Protein sequence: CASSMIAGGPTGELFF.

This chain uses TRBV5-8 with TRBJ2-2; D could derive from TRBD1 or TRBD2 (5 bases each). V lost 7 bases and J 0 bases, leaving 10 bases between the germline ends. The germline V gene encodes CDR1 SGHTS and CDR2 YDEGEE. This CDR3 contains 14 residues. In DNA form, the CDR3 reads TGTGCCAGCCGGGGCCCCGCGAACACCGGGGAGCTGTTTTTT. This encodes CASRGPANTGELFF.

This rearrangement joins TRBV4-1 to TRBJ1-5; no firm D call. The length of the CDR3 is 13 residues. Trimming took off 4 bases at V and 7 bases at J, with 11 bases between the two ends. Germline assignment: CDR1 MGHRA and CDR2 YSYEKL. The CDR3 DNA reads as TGCGCCAGCAGCCCCCGCGCGGGGCAGCCCCAGCATTTT. Translated: CASSPRAGQPQHF.

This chain connects TRBV2 to TRBJ2-6; the D call may be TRBD1 or TRBD2 (5 bases each). Germline V CDR1 and CDR2: SNHLY, FYNNEI. Trimming pared 6 bases from V and 11 bases from J, leaving 20 bases between. CDR3 length: 15 residues. This chain's CDR3 is CASSTPLGDPDVLTF. CDR3 nucleotides: TGTGCCAGCAGCACTCCCTTGGGGGATCCTGACGTCCTGACTTTC.

The genes are TRBV5-1 and TRBJ1-1; 7 bases map to TRBD1. Germline CDR1 is SGHRS and CDR2 is YFSETQ. The V segment lost 2 bases and the J segment 3 bases; nucleotides outside the gene matches: 4. The CDR3 contains 14 residues. The CDR3 DNA follows: TGCGCCAGCAGCTTTGCCCAGGGGGACACTGAAGCTTTCTTT. It yields the protein CASSFAQGDTEAFF.